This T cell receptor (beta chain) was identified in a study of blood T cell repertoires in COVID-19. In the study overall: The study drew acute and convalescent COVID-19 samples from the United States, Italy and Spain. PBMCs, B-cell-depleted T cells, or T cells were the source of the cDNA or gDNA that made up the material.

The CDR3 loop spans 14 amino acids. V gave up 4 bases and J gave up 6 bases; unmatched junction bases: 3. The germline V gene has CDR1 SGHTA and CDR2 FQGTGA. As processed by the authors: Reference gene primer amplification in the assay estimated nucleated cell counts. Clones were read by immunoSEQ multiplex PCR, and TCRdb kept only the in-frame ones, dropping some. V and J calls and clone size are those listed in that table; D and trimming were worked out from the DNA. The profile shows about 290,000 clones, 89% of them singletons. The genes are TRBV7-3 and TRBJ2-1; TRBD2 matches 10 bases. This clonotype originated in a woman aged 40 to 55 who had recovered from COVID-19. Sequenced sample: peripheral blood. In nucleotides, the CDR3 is TGTGCCAGCAGCTCTAGCGGGAGTATCAATGAGCAGTTCTTC. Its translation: CASSSSGSINEQFF.